Sequencing of this TCR beta chain was carried out in a study of T cells expressing NK-cell markers (dated by TCRdb to the early 2020s). The study in broad terms: In sorted CD3+CD56+NKG2C+, CD3+CD56+NKG2C- and CD3+CD56-NKG2C+ T-cell subsets from several donors, TCR beta-chain repertoires were profiled. Illumina HiSeq 2000/2500, MiSeq or NextSeq was used to sequence libraries as 2 x 150 bp reads. Of the eight sequenced donors, seven were found to be HCMV-seropositive and one was found to be HCMV-seronegative. The eight sequenced donors were randomly selected healthy volunteers, three men and five women. Points the paper makes about the study in general: In several donors, the dominant CD3+CD56+NKG2C+ clonotypes ranked among the top 10 CD8+ clonotypes, making up 1.0-7.0% of CD8+ T cells. Those dominant clonotypes were again the most abundant among CD3+CD56-NKG2C+ cells in several donors, at roughly 25-65%. Whether the expanded NKG2C-expressing T cell clones were specific for HCMV antigens remained unclear.

The CDR3 starts with the cysteine, ends with the phenylalanine, and has 19 residues. The DNA is not on file. The germline V gene supplies CDR1 SGHRS and CDR2 YFSETQ. Note on this clonotype: It lacks a known antigen.

Sequencing was carried out with an Illumina HiSeq 2000. The TCR beta cDNA libraries were made using 5'RACE template switching, a step that added both a universal primer site and unique molecular identifiers. cDNA synthesis was primed from the TCR beta constant segment, followed by two successive PCR amplification steps. Per the source publication's procedure: Reads were demultiplexed and grouped by UMI with MIGEC, and clonotypes were assembled and quantified with MiTCR. To exclude erroneous sequences, any TCR cDNA sequence not supported by at least two reads was discarded. The tcR package was used for downstream repertoire analysis, with clonotypes matched between fractions based on CDR3 nucleotide sequence plus V segment. VDJmatch was used to annotate antigen specificity against VDJdb, with one amino acid substitution in CDR3 permitted. TCRdb reprocessed the reads and assigns one entry to each CDR3 protein sequence, leaving out DNA. TCRdb's processing, not the authors', yielded these V and J calls. Per the sample table, the count is approximately 420,000 distinct CDR3 sequences. Jointly, the top ten make up about 11% of the sample.

A commercial ELISA kit detecting HCMV-specific IgG in serum was used to determine HCMV serostatus. Peripheral blood mononuclear cells were isolated from blood by Ficoll density gradient centrifugation. The TCR was taken from a woman aged 45 to 65 in good health. Donor details come from another sample of the same person, matched by shared clones. The chain employs TRBV5-1 and TRBJ1-4; TCRdb lists TRBD1, though no DNA is available to test this call. Sequencing input: blood T cells: a sorted CD56 or NKG2C T cell subset, CD4+ or CD8+ T cells, or bulk PBMC T cells (not recorded which). This receptor carries the CDR3 CASSFHGQGGGGGSEKLFF.